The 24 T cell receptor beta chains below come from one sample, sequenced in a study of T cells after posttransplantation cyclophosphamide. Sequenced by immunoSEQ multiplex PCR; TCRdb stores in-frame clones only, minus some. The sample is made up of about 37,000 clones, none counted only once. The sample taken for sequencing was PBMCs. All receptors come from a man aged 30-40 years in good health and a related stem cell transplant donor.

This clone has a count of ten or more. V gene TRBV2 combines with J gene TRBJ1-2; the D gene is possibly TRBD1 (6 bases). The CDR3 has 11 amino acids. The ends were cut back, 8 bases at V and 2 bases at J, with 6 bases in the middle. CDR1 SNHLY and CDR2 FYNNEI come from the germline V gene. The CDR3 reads CASGQNYGYTF. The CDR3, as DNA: TGTGCCAGCGGACAGAACTATGGCTACACCTTC. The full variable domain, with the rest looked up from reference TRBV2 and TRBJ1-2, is EPEVTQTPSHQVTQMGQEVILRCVPISNHLYFYWYRQILGQKVEFLVSFYNNEISEKSEIFDDQFSVERPDGSNFTLKIRSTKLEDSAMYFCASGQNYGYTFGSGTRLTVV.

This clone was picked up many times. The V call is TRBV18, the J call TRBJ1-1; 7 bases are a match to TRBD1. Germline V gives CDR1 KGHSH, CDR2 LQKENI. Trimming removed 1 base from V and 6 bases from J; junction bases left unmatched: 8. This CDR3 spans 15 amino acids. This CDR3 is CASSPQAQGGPEAFF. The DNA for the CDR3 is TGTGCCAGCTCACCACAAGCCCAGGGGGGCCCTGAAGCTTTCTTT.

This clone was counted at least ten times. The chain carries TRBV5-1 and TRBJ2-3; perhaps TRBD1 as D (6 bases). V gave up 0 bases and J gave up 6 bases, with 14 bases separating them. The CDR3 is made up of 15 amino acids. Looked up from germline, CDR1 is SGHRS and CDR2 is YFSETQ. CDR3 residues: CASSLARSGADTQYF. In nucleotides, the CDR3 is TGCGCCAGCAGCTTGGCTAGGTCAGGGGCGGATACGCAGTATTTT.

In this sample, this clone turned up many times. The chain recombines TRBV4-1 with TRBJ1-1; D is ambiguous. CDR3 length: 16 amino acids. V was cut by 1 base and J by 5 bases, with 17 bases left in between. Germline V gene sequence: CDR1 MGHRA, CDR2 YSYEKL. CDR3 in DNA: TGCGCCAGCAGCCAAGCCGTAGACATAGTTCTAACTGAAGCTTTCTTT. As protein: CASSQAVDIVLTEAFF.

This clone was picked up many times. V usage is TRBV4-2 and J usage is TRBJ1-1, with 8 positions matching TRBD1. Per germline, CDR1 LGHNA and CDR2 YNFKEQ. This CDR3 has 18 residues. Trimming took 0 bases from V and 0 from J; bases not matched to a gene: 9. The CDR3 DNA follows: TGTGCCAGCAGCCAAGATGGGGCAGGGACAGGAATGAACACTGAAGCTTTCTTT. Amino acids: CASSQDGAGTGMNTEAFF.

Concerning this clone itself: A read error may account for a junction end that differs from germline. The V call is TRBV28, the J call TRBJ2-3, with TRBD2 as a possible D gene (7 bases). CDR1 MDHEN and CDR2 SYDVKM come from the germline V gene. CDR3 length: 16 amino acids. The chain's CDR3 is CASTPARGARTDPQYF. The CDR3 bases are TGTGCCAGCACCCCAGCCCGGGGGGCAAGAACAGATCCGCAGTATTTT.

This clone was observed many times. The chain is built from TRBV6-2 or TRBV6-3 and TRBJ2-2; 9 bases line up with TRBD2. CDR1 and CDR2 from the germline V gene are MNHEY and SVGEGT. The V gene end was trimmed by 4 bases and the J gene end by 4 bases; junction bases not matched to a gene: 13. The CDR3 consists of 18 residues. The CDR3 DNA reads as TGTGCCAGCAGTTTTCTGGCGGGAGGGGGCGCGGGCACCGGGGAGCTGTTTTTT. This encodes CASSFLAGGGAGTGELFF.

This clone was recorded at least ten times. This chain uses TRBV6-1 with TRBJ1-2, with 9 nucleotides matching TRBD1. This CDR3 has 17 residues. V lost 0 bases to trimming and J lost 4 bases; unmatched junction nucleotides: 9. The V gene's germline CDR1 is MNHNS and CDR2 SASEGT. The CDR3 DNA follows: TGTGCCAGCAGTGAAGCCTTGGGACAGGGAATCATCTATGGCTACACCTTC. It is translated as CASSEALGQGIIYGYTF.

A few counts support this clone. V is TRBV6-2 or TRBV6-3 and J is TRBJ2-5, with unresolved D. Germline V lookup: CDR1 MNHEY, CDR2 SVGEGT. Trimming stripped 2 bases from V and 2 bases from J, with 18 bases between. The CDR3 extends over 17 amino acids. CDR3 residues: CASSYPTGGLEQETQYF. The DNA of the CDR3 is TGTGCCAGCAGTTACCCGACCGGTGGGCTTGAACAAGAGACCCAGTACTTC.

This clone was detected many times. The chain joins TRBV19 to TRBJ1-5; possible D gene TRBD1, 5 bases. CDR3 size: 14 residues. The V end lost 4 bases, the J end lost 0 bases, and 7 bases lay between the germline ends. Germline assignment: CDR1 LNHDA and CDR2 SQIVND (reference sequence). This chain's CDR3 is CASSTGLSNQPQHF. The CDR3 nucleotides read TGTGCCAGTAGTACGGGACTTAGCAATCAGCCCCAGCATTTT.

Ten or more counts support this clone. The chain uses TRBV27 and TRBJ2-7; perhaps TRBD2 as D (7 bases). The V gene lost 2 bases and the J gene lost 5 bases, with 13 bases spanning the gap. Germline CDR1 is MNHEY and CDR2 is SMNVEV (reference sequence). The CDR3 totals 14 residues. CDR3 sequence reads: CASSLRGADHEQYF. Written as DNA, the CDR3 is TGTGCCAGCAGTTTACGGGGGGCTGATCACGAGCAGTACTTC.

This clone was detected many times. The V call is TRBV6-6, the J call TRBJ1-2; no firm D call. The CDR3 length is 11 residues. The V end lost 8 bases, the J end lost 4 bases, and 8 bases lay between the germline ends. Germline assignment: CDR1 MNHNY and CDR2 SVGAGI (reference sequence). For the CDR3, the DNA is TGTGCCAGCCGGTTCGCCTATGGCTACACCTTC. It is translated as CASRFAYGYTF.

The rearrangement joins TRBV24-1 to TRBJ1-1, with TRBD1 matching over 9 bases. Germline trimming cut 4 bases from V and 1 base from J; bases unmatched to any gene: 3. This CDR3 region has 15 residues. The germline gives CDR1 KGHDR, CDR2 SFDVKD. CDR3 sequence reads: CATSEGQGGNTEAFF. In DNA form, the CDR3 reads TGTGCCACCAGTGAGGGACAGGGAGGGAACACTGAAGCTTTCTTT.

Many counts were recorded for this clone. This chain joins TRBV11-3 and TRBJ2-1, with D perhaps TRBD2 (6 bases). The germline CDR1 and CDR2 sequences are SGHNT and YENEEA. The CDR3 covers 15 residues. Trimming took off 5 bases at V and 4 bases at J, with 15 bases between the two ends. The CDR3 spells CASSKSTGGYNEQFF. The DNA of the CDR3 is TGTGCCAGCAGCAAATCAACCGGGGGTTACAATGAGCAGTTCTTC.

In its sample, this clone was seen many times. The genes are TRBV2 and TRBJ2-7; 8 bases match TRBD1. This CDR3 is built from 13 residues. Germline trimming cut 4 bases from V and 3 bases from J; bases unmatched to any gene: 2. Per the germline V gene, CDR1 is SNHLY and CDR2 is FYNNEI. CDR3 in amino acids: CASSGGTGYEQYF. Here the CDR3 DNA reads TGTGCCAGCAGTGGAGGGACAGGCTACGAGCAGTACTTC.

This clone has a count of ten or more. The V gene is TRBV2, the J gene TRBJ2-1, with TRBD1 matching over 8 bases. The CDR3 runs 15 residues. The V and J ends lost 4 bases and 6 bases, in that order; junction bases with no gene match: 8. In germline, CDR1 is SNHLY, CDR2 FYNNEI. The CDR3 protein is CASSGRRDRTNEQFF. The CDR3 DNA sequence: TGTGCCAGCAGTGGTAGGCGGGACAGGACCAATGAGCAGTTCTTC.

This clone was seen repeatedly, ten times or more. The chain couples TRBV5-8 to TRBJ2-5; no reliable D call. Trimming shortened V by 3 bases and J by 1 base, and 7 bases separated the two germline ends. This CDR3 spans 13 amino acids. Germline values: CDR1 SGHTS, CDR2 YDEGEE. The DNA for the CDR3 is TGTGCCAGCAGCTCAAGCCGCCAAGAGACCCAGTACTTC. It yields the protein CASSSSRQETQYF.

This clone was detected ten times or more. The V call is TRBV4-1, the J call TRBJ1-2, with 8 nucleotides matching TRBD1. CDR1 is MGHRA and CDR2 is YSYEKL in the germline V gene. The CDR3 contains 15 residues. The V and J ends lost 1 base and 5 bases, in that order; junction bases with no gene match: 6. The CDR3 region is CASSQVSTGVYGYTF. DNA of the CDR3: TGCGCCAGCAGCCAAGTTTCGACAGGGGTTTATGGCTACACCTTC.

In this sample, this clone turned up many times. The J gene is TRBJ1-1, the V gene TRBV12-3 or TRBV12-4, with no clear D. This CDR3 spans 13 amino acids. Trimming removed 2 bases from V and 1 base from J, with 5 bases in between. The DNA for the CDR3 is TGTGCCAGCAGTTTACTCTCGAACACTGAAGCTTTCTTT. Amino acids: CASSLLSNTEAFF.

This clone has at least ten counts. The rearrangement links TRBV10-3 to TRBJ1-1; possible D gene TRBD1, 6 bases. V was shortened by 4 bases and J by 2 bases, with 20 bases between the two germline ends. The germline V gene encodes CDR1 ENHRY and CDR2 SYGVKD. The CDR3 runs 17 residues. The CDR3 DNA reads TGTGCCATCAGTGGTAAGCCGATCGGACAGATTAACACTGAAGCTTTCTTT. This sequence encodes CAISGKPIGQINTEAFF.

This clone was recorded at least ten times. The CDR3 DNA is TGTGCCAGCAGTTCCCTAGCGGGGGAGTATACGCAGTATTTT. Its protein product is CASSSLAGEYTQYF. The chain employs TRBV5-4 and TRBJ2-3, with 10 bases lining up with TRBD2. Trimming at V came to 5 bases and at J to 7 bases, leaving 7 bases not matched to a gene. The CDR3 is 14 residues long. CDR1 and CDR2 (germline): SGHNT, YYREEE (reference sequence).

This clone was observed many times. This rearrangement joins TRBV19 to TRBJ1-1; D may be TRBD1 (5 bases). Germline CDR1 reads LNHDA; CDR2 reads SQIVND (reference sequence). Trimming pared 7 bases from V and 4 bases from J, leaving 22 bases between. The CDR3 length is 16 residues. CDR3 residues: CASNPPLGSGATEAFF. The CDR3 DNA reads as TGTGCCAGTAATCCCCCTCTCGGGAGCGGGGCCACTGAAGCTTTCTTT. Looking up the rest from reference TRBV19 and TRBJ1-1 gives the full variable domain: DGGITQSPKYLFRKEGQNVTLSCEQNLNHDAMYWYRQDPGQGLRLIYYSQIVNDFQKGDIAEGYSVSREKKESFPLTVTSAQKNPTAFYLCASNPPLGSGATEAFFGQGTRLTVV.

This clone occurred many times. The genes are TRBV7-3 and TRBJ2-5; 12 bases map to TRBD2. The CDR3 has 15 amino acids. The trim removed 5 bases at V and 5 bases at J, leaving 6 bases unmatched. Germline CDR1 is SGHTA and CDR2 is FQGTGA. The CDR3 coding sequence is TGTGCCAGCAGCCGGGGGCTAGCGGGGGGGGAGACCCAGTACTTC. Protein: CASSRGLAGGETQYF.

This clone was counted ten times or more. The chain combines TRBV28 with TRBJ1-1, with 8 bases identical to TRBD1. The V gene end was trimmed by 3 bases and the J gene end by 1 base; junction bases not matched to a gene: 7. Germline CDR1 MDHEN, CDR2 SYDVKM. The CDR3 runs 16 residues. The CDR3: CASSLAGGRGNTEAFF. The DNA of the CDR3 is TGTGCCAGCAGTTTGGCAGGGGGCAGGGGGAACACTGAAGCTTTCTTT. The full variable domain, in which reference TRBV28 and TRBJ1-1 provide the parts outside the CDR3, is DVKVTQSSRYLVKRTGEKVFLECVQDMDHENMFWYRQDPGLGLRLIYFSYDVKMKEKGDIPEGYSVSREKKERFSLILESASTNQTSMYLCASSLAGGRGNTEAFFGQGTRLTVV.